Listed here are 14 T cell receptor beta chains from one sample, sequenced in a study of blood T cell repertoires in COVID-19. Sequencing was performed with immunoSEQ multiplex PCR; in TCRdb, only in-frame clones are kept and a portion is missing. The table records about 170,000 clones, around 80% of them present only once. The sequencing sample was made of peripheral blood. These receptor sequences come from an elderly woman with acute or convalescent COVID-19.

The V gene is TRBV5-4, the J gene TRBJ2-3; the D gene is possibly TRBD1 (6 bases). Between the trimmed V and J ends, which lost 3 bases and 9 bases, there was a span of 11 bases. Per the germline V gene, CDR1 is SGHNT and CDR2 is YYREEE (reference sequence). The CDR3 length is 12 residues. The CDR3 sequence: CASSSQGYTQYF. The CDR3 DNA reads TGTGCCAGCAGCTCACAGGGCTACACGCAGTATTTT.

DNA for the CDR3: TGTGCCAGCAGCGCCACGACTAGCGGGTTGGCAGATACGCAGTATTTT. Residues: CASSATTSGLADTQYF. J is TRBJ2-3 and V is TRBV11-2; 10 bases line up with TRBD2. The ends lost 5 bases at V and 4 bases at J; junction bases unmatched: 9. The CDR3 is 16 residues long. CDR1 and CDR2 from the germline V gene are SGHAT and FQNNGV.

This clone occurred a few times. V gene TRBV11-2 combines with J gene TRBJ1-1; tentatively, D is TRBD1 (5 bases). Trimming shortened V by 5 bases and J by 9 bases, and 13 bases separated the two germline ends. CDR1 SGHAT and CDR2 FQNNGV come from the germline V gene. The CDR3 covers 12 residues. The chain's CDR3 is CASSQAGLKAFF. The CDR3 DNA follows: TGTGCCAGCAGCCAGGCAGGGCTCAAAGCTTTCTTT.

The genes are TRBV15 and TRBJ1-5; 11 bases line up with TRBD1. The germline V gene encodes CDR1 LNHNV and CDR2 YYDKDF (reference sequence). The junction had 3 bases not matched to a gene; V was cut back by 1 base and J by 4 bases. The CDR3 runs 16 residues. The CDR3 DNA is TGTGCCACCAGCAGAGGTGGGACAGGGGGGAATCAGCCCCAGCATTTT. The encoded protein is CATSRGGTGGNQPQHF.

This clone was picked up a small number of times. The V and J genes are TRBV11-1 and TRBJ2-3; D gene uncertain. CDR3 length: 15 residues. The germline CDR1 and CDR2 sequences are SGHAT and FQDESV (reference sequence). V gave up 2 bases and J gave up 2 bases, with 11 bases separating them. The CDR3 protein is CASSLRGLSTDTQYF. For the CDR3, the DNA is TGTGCCAGCAGCTTACGCGGCCTCTCCACAGATACGCAGTATTTT.

The chain recombines TRBV7-6 with TRBJ1-3, with D uncertain. CDR1 and CDR2 (germline): SGHVS, FNYEAQ. The CDR3 length is 15 residues. With 2 bases removed from V and 4 bases from J, the gap between germline ends came to 12 bases. The CDR3 nucleotides read TGTGCCAGCAGCTTATCCGCGGGATCCGGAAACACCATATATTTT. Translated, it gives CASSLSAGSGNTIYF.

This clone has at least ten counts. The chain employs TRBV6-2 or TRBV6-3 and TRBJ2-5; D is perhaps TRBD1 (6 bases). Trimming left V 2 bases short and J 2 bases short, with 18 bases between. This CDR3 spans 17 amino acids. Germline CDR1 MNHEY, CDR2 SVGEGT. For the CDR3, the DNA is TGTGCCAGCAGTTACGGGGGCAGTGGGGCCCGGCAAGAGACCCAGTACTTC. This encodes CASSYGGSGARQETQYF.

This clone has a handful of counts. The rearrangement joins TRBV5-4 to TRBJ1-1; D remains ambiguous. The germline V gene encodes CDR1 SGHNT and CDR2 YYREEE (reference sequence). The CDR3 runs to 15 residues. V shed 2 bases and J shed 5 bases, with 16 bases lying between them. CDR3 protein: CASSLPGGRVTEAFF. CDR3 DNA sequence: TGTGCCAGCAGCTTACCGGGAGGGAGAGTAACTGAAGCTTTCTTT.

This clone was counted a single time. The V gene is TRBV6-2 or TRBV6-3, the J gene TRBJ2-2; 7 bases are shared with TRBD2. V was clipped by 2 bases and J by 5 bases; unmatched bases: 11. CDR1 is MNHEY and CDR2 is SVGEGT in the germline V gene. The CDR3 extends over 17 amino acids. The CDR3: CASSYPRGRSATGELFF. The CDR3 DNA reads TGTGCCAGCAGTTACCCGCGCGGGAGAAGCGCGACCGGGGAGCTGTTTTTT.

The CDR3 loop is CAWIRQGWSYEQYF. The CDR3 DNA follows: TGTGCCTGGATTAGACAGGGCTGGTCCTACGAGCAGTACTTC. The V gene is TRBV30, the J gene TRBJ2-7; 7 nucleotides align to TRBD1. This CDR3 contains 14 residues. The V gene's germline CDR1 is GTSNPN and CDR2 SVGIG (reference sequence). V lost 4 bases to trimming and J lost 1 base; unmatched junction nucleotides: 7.

The chain links TRBV2 to TRBJ1-5, with a weak D call TRBD1 (5 bases). The germline gives CDR1 SNHLY, CDR2 FYNNEI. The CDR3 totals 15 residues. Trimming cost V 7 bases and J 0 bases, with 13 bases left between them. The CDR3 region is CASTGAGVSNQPQHF. As DNA, the CDR3 is TGTGCCAGCACCGGGGCGGGGGTTAGCAATCAGCCCCAGCATTTT.

The chain couples TRBV18 to TRBJ2-1; 11 positions match TRBD2. Looked up from germline, CDR1 is KGHSH and CDR2 is LQKENI. This CDR3 contains 14 residues. V shed 5 bases, J shed 5 bases, and the junction held 2 bases outside the gene matches. CDR3 sequence reads: CASSKLAGDNEQFF. Written as DNA, the CDR3 is TGTGCCAGCTCAAAACTAGCGGGAGACAATGAGCAGTTCTTC.

The chain has TRBV27 and TRBJ2-7, with 9 bases lining up with TRBD1. V lost 6 bases, J lost 1 base, and 1 base stayed unmatched. The CDR3 runs 13 residues. Per germline, CDR1 MNHEY and CDR2 SMNVEV (reference sequence). In DNA, the CDR3 is TGTGCCAGCAGCGGACAGGGGTCCTACGAGCAGTACTTC. This translates into CASSGQGSYEQYF.

The chain has TRBV12-5 and TRBJ1-1; D gene ambiguous. The CDR3 is 13 residues long. Germline V gene data show CDR1 as LGHNT and CDR2 as FRNRAP. Between the trimmed V and J ends, which lost 6 bases and 6 bases, there was a span of 14 bases. The CDR3 spells CASGPGNDPEAFF. The CDR3 nucleotides read TGTGCTAGTGGGCCGGGGAATGATCCTGAAGCTTTCTTT.